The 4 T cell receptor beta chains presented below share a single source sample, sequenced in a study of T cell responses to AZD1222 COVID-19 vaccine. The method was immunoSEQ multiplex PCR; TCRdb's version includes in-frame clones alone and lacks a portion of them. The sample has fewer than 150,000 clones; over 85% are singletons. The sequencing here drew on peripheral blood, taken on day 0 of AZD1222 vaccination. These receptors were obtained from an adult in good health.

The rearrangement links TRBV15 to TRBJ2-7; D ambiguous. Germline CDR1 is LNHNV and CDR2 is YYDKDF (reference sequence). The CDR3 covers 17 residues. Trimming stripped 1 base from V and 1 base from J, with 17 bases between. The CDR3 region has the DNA TGTGCCACCAGCAGAGTTACTTTCGAGTCGGTTTCCTACGAGCAGTACTTC. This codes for CATSRVTFESVSYEQYF.

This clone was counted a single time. Written as DNA, the CDR3 is TGTGCCAGCAGTGAACGAGAGTATGGCTACACCTTC. Translated, it gives CASSEREYGYTF. The chain joins TRBV6-1 to TRBJ1-2; no reliable D call. Germline loops: CDR1 MNHNS, CDR2 SASEGT. Trimming removed 2 bases at V and 5 bases at J, with 6 bases between. The CDR3 covers 12 residues.

CDR3: CATSREGQSNTEAFF. Here the CDR3 DNA reads TGTGCCACCAGCAGAGAGGGACAGTCGAACACTGAAGCTTTCTTT. The genes are TRBV15 and TRBJ1-1; 7 nucleotides align to TRBD1. Unmatched junction bases numbered 2, after V lost 0 bases and J lost 1 base. Germline V gene lookup returns CDR1 LNHNV and CDR2 YYDKDF (reference sequence). The CDR3 runs 15 residues.

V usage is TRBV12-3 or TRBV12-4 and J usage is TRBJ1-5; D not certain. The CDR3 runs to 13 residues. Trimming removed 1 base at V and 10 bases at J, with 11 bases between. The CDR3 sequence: CASSLGALGPQHF. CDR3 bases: TGTGCCAGCAGTTTAGGGGCCTTAGGTCCCCAGCATTTT.